Detailed here is one T cell receptor (beta chain). Its specificity is unknown. This CDR3 is built from 15 residues. Per germline, CDR1 SGHRS and CDR2 YFSETQ. Unmatched junction bases numbered 10, after V lost 7 bases and J lost 1 base. The entry originates in a study of memory CD4+ T cells and cytomegalovirus serostatus. Findings and limits, study-wide: A US-trained random forest predicted CMV serostatus with median AUC around 0.9. CD4+ memory repertoires contained about two fifths of the roughly 150 reported CMV TCRbeta sequences.

Assay: immunoSEQ multiplex PCR; the TCRdb copy retains only in-frame clones and omits some. The sample carries about 59,000 clones, around 80% recorded once. Single viable CD3+CD4+CD8-CD45RO+ cells were sorted as the memory CD4+ T cells. This chain links TRBV5-1 with TRBJ1-1, with 7 nucleotides matching TRBD1. Sequencing used memory CD4+ T cells from blood. The receptor's source is an adult in good health and CMV-seronegative. The CDR3 DNA reads TGCGCCAGCCTTCTTAACTCAGGGGGGAACACTGAAGCTTTCTTT. Protein product: CASLLNSGGNTEAFF.